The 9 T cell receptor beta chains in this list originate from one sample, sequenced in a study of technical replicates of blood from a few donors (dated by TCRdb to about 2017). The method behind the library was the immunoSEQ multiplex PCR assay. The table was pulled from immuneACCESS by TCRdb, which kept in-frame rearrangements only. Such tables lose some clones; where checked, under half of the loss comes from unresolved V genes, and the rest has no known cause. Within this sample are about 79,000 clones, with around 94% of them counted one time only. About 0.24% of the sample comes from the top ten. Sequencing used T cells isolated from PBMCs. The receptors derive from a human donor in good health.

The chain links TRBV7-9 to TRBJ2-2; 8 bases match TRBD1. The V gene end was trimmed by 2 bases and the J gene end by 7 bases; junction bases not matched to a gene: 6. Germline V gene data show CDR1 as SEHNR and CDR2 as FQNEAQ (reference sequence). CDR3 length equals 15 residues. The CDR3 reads CASSLIGQGGGELFF. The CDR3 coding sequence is TGTGCCAGCAGCTTAATCGGACAGGGCGGCGGGGAGCTGTTTTTT.

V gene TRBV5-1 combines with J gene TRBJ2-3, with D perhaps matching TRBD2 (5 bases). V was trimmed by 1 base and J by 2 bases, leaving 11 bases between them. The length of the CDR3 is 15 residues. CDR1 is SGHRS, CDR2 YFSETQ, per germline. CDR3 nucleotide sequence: TGCGCCAGCAGCTTGTACGGGAAGTTCACAGATACGCAGTATTTT. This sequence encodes CASSLYGKFTDTQYF.

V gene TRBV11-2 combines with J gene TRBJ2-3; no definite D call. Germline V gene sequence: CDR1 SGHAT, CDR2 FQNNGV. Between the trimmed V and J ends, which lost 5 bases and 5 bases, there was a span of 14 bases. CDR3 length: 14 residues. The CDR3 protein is CASSPLNRRDTQYF. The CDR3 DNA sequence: TGTGCCAGCAGCCCATTAAACCGGAGAGATACGCAGTATTTT.

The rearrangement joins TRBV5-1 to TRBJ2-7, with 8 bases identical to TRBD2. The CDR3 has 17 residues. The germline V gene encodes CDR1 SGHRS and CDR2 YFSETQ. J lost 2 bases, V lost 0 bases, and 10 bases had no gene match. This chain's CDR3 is CASSLAGITSGTYEQYF. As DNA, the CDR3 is TGCGCCAGCAGCTTGGCCGGTATCACTAGCGGTACCTACGAGCAGTACTTC.

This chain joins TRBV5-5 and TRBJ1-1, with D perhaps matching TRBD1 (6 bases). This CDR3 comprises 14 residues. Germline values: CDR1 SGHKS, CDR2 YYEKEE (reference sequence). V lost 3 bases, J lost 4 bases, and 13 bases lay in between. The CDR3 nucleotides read TGTGCCAGCAGCTCAACCGGGACAATCACTGAAGCTTTCTTT. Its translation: CASSSTGTITEAFF.

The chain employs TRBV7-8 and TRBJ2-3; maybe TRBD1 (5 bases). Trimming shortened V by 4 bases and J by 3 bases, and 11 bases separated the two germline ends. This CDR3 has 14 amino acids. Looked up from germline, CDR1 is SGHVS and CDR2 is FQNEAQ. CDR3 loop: CASSWGRATDTQYF. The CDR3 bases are TGTGCCAGCAGCTGGGGCAGGGCGACAGATACGCAGTATTTT.

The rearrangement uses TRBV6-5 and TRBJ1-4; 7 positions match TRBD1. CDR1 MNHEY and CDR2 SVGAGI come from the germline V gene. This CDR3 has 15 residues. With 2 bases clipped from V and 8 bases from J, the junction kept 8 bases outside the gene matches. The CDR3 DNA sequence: TGTGCCAGCAGTTACAGACAGGGTCTCGGGGAAAAACTGTTTTTT. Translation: CASSYRQGLGEKLFF.

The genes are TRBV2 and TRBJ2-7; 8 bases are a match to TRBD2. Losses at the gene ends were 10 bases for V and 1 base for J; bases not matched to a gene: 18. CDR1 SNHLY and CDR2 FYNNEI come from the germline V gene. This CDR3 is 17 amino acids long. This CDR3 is CATTLDGFQRGSYEQYF. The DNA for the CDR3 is TGTGCCACCACACTAGACGGATTCCAGCGGGGGTCCTACGAGCAGTACTTC.

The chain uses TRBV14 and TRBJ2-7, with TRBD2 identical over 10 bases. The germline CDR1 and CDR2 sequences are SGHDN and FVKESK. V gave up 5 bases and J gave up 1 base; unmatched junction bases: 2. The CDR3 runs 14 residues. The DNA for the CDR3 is TGTGCCAGCAGCTTAGCGGGAGGTTCCTACGAGCAGTACTTC. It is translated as CASSLAGGSYEQYF.